Detailed here is one TCR beta chain. This clonotype showed up just once. Its cognate antigen has yet to be identified. No per-base quality is available; no much larger clone lies one base away. Sequencing was performed on an Illumina HiSeq 2500. Quantitative 5'-RACE with molecular barcodes was used to prepare TCR beta libraries. The study's own analysis went as follows. To identify disease-linked TCR variants, a new computational method was used, one built on a probabilistic model of VDJ rearrangement. Through fastp at Q25 and MiXCR, TCRdb rebuilt clones from the public reads, retaining in-frame beta chains. Rows merge per CDR3 protein into single entries with the most common DNA and genes. The authors' filters were not applied to this entry. The sample profile shows hundreds of thousands of distinct CDR3 sequences; more than 25% of them were found once. Jointly, the top ten make up roughly 1% of the sample.

The V and J ends are trimmed by 5 bases and 6 bases, leaving 13 bases between them. Based on the germline V gene (reference sequence), the CDR1 and CDR2 sequences are SEHNR and FQNEAQ. Including cysteine and phenylalanine, the CDR3 has 14 amino acids. CDR3 DNA only is kept here, 42 bases in frame from base 1. The data belong to a study of CD8 T cells in ankylosing spondylitis (dated by TCRdb to about 2017). Regarding the study in general: The study set out to find disease-linked TCR variants by profiling T cell receptor beta repertoires in ankylosing spondylitis patients and healthy donors. The whole study cohort included about a hundred healthy donors and roughly 24 ankylosing spondylitis patients. Peripheral blood was sampled, and synovial fluid was additionally collected from ankylosing spondylitis patients.

Results the study describes overall, beyond this receptor: The disease-linked clones were reported as significantly enriched in matched synovial fluid samples from ankylosing spondylitis patients. A TCR beta motif made up of 7 to 9 highly homologous amino acid variants appeared to be characteristic of blood from ankylosing spondylitis patients. In peripheral blood, the disease-linked clones were found at relatively low frequencies and had a CD8+ phenotype. Some motif variants were previously reported in synovial fluid and blood of reactive arthritis patients, suggesting common disease-initiation mechanisms.

The sequenced sample consisted of blood, either unsorted or a sorted T cell fraction (not recorded which). The rearrangement combines TRBV7-9 with TRBJ2-2; the D gene assignment is ambiguous. The TCR sequence derives from a male donor with ankylosing spondylitis. The base sequence is TGTGCCAGCAGCCTTCTCTCAAGCGCCGGGGAGCTGTTTTTT. Protein translation: CASSLLSSAGELFF.